Below are 19 T cell receptor beta chains sequenced from a single sample in a study of beta chain features in type 1 diabetes listed by TCRdb under 2018. To prepare the library, the immunoSEQ multiplex PCR assay was applied. The entire isolated RNA was reverse transcribed using the High Capacity cDNA Reverse Transcription Kit, and thus expressed TCRB transcripts were sequenced. Not all clones reach the TCRdb copy of this immuneACCESS table, which keeps in-frame sequences only. Checked studies attribute under half of the gap to unresolved V genes and leave the rest unexplained. The sample table holds just over 600,000 clones, of which roughly a sixth were seen once. The biggest ten clones account for about 0.093% of the sample. What was sequenced was naive CD4+ T cells from blood. Sample cell subset or site, as interpreted from the label and publication: true naive CD4+ T cells. These receptor sequences come from a man aged 18 to 29 in good health.

Turning to this clone: The same CDR3 is also encoded by other DNA sequences in this sample. The chain couples TRBV20-1 to TRBJ2-7, with a weak D call TRBD2 (5 bases). The CDR3 spans 11 residues. V was clipped by 6 bases and J by 2 bases, with 8 bases between them. Germline-derived CDR1 and CDR2 are DFQATT and SNEGSKA (reference sequence). CDR3 DNA sequence: TGCAGTGCGCGGCGGGCCTACGAGCAGTACTTC. It encodes CSARRAYEQYF.

This chain joins TRBV29-1 and TRBJ2-1, with 7 bases aligning to TRBD1. The CDR3 loop spans 10 amino acids. Germline lookup yields CDR1 SQVTM and CDR2 ANQGSEA. The V gene end was trimmed by 6 bases and the J gene end by 8 bases; junction bases not matched to a gene: 1. The CDR3 loop reads CSVGQYEQFF. Here the CDR3 DNA reads TGCAGCGTGGGACAGTATGAGCAGTTCTTC.

The chain uses TRBV5-1 and TRBJ2-1, with D perhaps TRBD2 (7 bases). Germline loops: CDR1 SGHRS, CDR2 YFSETQ. This CDR3 contains 15 residues. Trimming took off 4 bases at V and 7 bases at J, with 18 bases between the two ends. DNA for the CDR3: TGCGCCAGCAGCCTCCGGGCGGGGGCGACGAATGAGCAGTTCTTC. Translation: CASSLRAGATNEQFF. The full variable domain, rest sourced from reference TRBV5-1 and TRBJ2-1, is KAGVTQTPRYLIKTRGQQVTLSCSPISGHRSVSWYQQTPGQGLQFLFEYFSETQRNKGNFPGRFSGRQFSNSRSEMNVSTLELGDSALYLCASSLRAGATNEQFFGPGTRLTVL.

This clone was detected only a few times. The chain has TRBV6-6 and TRBJ2-5, with D possibly called TRBD1 or TRBD2 (5 bases each). Trimming pared 5 bases from V and 5 bases from J, leaving 9 bases between. CDR1 MNHNY and CDR2 SVGAGI come from the germline V gene (reference sequence). The CDR3 is made up of 12 amino acids. CDR3 coding DNA: TGTGCCAGCAGTCCCGGGGCGGAGACCCAGTACTTC. This gives the protein CASSPGAETQYF.

The gene calls are TRBV21-1 and TRBJ1-2. TRBV21-1 is a documented pseudogene. This CDR3 has 13 amino acids. The CDR3 is CASSKVPRDGYTF. DNA of the CDR3: TGTGCCAGCAGCAAAGTCCCCAGAGACGGCTACACCTTC.

The chain links TRBV4-3 to TRBJ2-2; 7 nucleotides line up with TRBD1. This CDR3 contains 14 residues. Germline V gene lookup returns CDR1 LGHNA and CDR2 YSLEER. V dropped 2 bases and J dropped 5; count of bases not matched to a gene: 2. The CDR3 DNA sequence: TGCGCCAGCAGCCAAATGACAGGGACCGGGGAGCTGTTTTTT. Translation gives CASSQMTGTGELFF.

A few counts support this clone. The rearrangement joins TRBV7-9 to TRBJ1-5, with D possibly being TRBD1 (6 bases). V was shortened by 3 bases and J by 6 bases, with 12 bases between the two germline ends. This CDR3 is 14 amino acids long. Germline CDR1 SEHNR, CDR2 FQNEAQ (reference sequence). The CDR3 reads CASSFGGHGQPQHF. Written as DNA, the CDR3 is TGTGCCAGCAGCTTCGGGGGGCACGGTCAGCCCCAGCATTTT.

This chain uses TRBV11-2 with TRBJ2-5; 7 bases map to TRBD2. The CDR3 has 16 residues. V was clipped by 5 bases and J by 8 bases; unmatched bases: 17. Germline assignment: CDR1 SGHAT and CDR2 FQNNGV. The CDR3 DNA sequence: TGTGCCAGCAGCCCAGTGGGAGGGTCCCCAAGAGAAACCCAGTACTTC. It encodes CASSPVGGSPRETQYF.

This clone turned up a few times. The rearrangement joins TRBV9 to TRBJ2-5; 14 bases match TRBD2. In germline, CDR1 is SGDLS, CDR2 YYNGEE. This CDR3 contains 15 residues. The junction had 3 bases not matched to a gene; V was cut back by 4 bases and J by 4 bases. In DNA form, the CDR3 reads TGTGCCAGCAGCCAGGGACTAGCGGGAGTAGAGACCCAGTACTTC. Translated, it gives CASSQGLAGVETQYF. The entire variable domain, with the rest obtained from reference TRBV9 and TRBJ2-5, is as follows: DSGVTQTPKHLITATGQRVTLRCSPRSGDLSVYWYQQSLDQGLQFLIQYYNGEERAKGNILERFSAQQFPDLHSELNLSSLELGDSALYFCASSQGLAGVETQYFGPGTRLLVL.

This clone was picked up a small number of times. This sequence joins TRBV29-1 and TRBJ2-2; tentative D call: TRBD1 (9 bases). This CDR3 comprises 16 residues. The V gene lost 4 bases and the J gene lost 5 bases, with 20 bases spanning the gap. Germline CDR1 SQVTM, CDR2 ANQGSEA. CDR3 residues: CSVAGRGQGSTGELFF. The CDR3 region has the DNA TGCAGCGTTGCCGGGAGGGGACAGGGTTCAACCGGGGAGCTGTTTTTT.

The J gene is TRBJ2-3, the V gene TRBV27; perhaps D is TRBD1 or TRBD2 (5 bases each). This CDR3 is 14 amino acids long. V gave up 6 bases and J gave up 3 bases, with 13 bases separating them. CDR1 and CDR2 (germline): MNHEY, SMNVEV (reference sequence). This CDR3 reads CASRDRGGTDTQYF. The CDR3 nucleotides read TGTGCCAGCAGAGACAGAGGAGGTACAGATACGCAGTATTTT.

Concerning this clone itself: Different DNA sequences within this sample yield the same CDR3. This chain links TRBV5-1 with TRBJ2-7; 8 nucleotides line up with TRBD1. Germline lookup yields CDR1 SGHRS and CDR2 YFSETQ. V dropped 4 bases and J dropped 2; count of bases not matched to a gene: 2. The CDR3 runs to 13 residues. The CDR3 DNA reads TGCGCCAGCAGCCCGGACAGGGCCTACGAGCAGTACTTC. Its protein is CASSPDRAYEQYF.

This clone has just a few counts. J is TRBJ2-7 and V is TRBV18; TRBD2 aligns across 12 bases. The CDR3 totals 17 residues. Losses at the gene ends were 1 base for V and 4 bases for J; bases not matched to a gene: 8. CDR1 is KGHSH, CDR2 LQKENI, per germline. The CDR3 coding sequence is TGTGCCAGCTCACCACGCCGGACTAGCGGGACTGCATACGAGCAGTACTTC. Its protein is CASSPRRTSGTAYEQYF.

On this clone: The identical CDR3 is also encoded by other nucleotide sequences in the sample. This CDR3 reads CASSDRGTEAFF. The CDR3 region has the DNA TGTGCCAGCAGTGACAGGGGGACTGAAGCTTTCTTT. The chain uses TRBV2 and TRBJ1-1, with 7 bases that match TRBD1. The CDR3 spans 12 residues. Losses at the gene ends were 3 bases for V and 5 bases for J; bases not matched to a gene: 0. Germline-derived CDR1 and CDR2 are SNHLY and FYNNEI.

The gene calls are TRBV18 and TRBJ1-2; no clear D gene. This CDR3 is built from 15 residues. Germline values: CDR1 KGHSH, CDR2 LQKENI. The V end was cut by 3 bases, the J end by 5 bases, with 16 bases between. CDR3 bases: TGTGCCAGCTCACCCCTCCGGGAAGAGGGATATGGCTACACCTTC. Encoded protein: CASSPLREEGYGYTF.

This clone was seen only a few times. The chain couples TRBV5-1 to TRBJ2-3, with D possibly matching TRBD2 (5 bases). The germline V gene has CDR1 SGHRS and CDR2 YFSETQ. V was pared by 4 bases and J by 4 bases, with 13 bases between. The CDR3 extends over 14 amino acids. The DNA for the CDR3 is TGCGCCAGCAGCGTCGGGGTAGCTGCAGATACGCAGTATTTT. Residues: CASSVGVAADTQYF.

The chain couples TRBV18 to TRBJ2-7, with D perhaps matching TRBD1 (7 bases). The CDR3 has 14 amino acids. CDR1 is KGHSH and CDR2 is LQKENI in the germline V gene. V lost 3 bases and J 6 bases, leaving 15 bases between the germline ends. CDR3 DNA sequence: TGTGCCAGCTCACCGGAGGGACAGAGAGGCGAGCAGTACTTC. It encodes CASSPEGQRGEQYF.

V is TRBV29-1 and J is TRBJ2-5; 8 bases match TRBD1. Germline lookup yields CDR1 SQVTM and CDR2 ANQGSEA. The CDR3 runs to 12 residues. After removal of 4 bases from V and 5 bases from J, the junction contained 3 bases not matched to a gene. The CDR3 loop is CSVARTGETQYF. The CDR3 DNA is TGCAGCGTTGCCAGGACAGGGGAGACCCAGTACTTC.

V usage is TRBV29-1 and J usage is TRBJ2-7; D perhaps matches TRBD1 (6 bases). The CDR3 runs to 14 residues. V was clipped by 1 base and J by 1 base, with 11 bases between them. Per germline, CDR1 SQVTM and CDR2 ANQGSEA. The CDR3 DNA reads as TGCAGCGTTGAAGGCCGCAGGGGTTCCTACGAGCAGTACTTC. Translated: CSVEGRRGSYEQYF.